This TCR beta chain was observed in a study of spatial heterogeneity in lung cancer. The study, taken as a whole, reports: Expanded alpha and beta TCR counts within tumors tracked tumor mutation counts.

In this sample, this clonotype is medium-sized. The target antigen is unknown. The time point here: sample taken at primary tumor resection. Germline V CDR1 and CDR2: LGHNT, FRNRAP. V was trimmed by 5 bases and J by 6 bases, leaving 17 bases between them. The CDR3 is made up of 15 amino acids. TCRdb reprocessed the 5' RACE reads via MiXCR and lists one record per CDR3 protein. The data contain about 2,000 distinct CDR3 sequences, 3% to 3.5% of them seen just once; the ten biggest clones take up around 11%. The sequence derives from a female donor with early-stage non-small cell lung cancer. The specimen was lung tumor tissue, collected at surgery. V is TRBV12-5 and J is TRBJ1-5, with D maybe TRBD1 (5 bases). This chain's CDR3 is CASGPGARRAQPQHF. CDR3 nucleotides: TGTGCTAGTGGTCCTGGGGCCCGGAGGGCTCAGCCCCAGCATTTT.